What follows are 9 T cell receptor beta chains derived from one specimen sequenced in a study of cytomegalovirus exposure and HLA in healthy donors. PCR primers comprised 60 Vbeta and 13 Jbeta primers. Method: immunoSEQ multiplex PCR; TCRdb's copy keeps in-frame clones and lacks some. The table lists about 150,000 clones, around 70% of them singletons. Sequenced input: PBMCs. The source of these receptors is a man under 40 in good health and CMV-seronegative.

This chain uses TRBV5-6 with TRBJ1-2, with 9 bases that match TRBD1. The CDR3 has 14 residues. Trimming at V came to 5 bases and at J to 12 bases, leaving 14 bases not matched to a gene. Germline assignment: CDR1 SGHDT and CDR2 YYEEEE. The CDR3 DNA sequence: TGTGCCAGCAGTCATGCCGGGACAGGGTGGCGAAACACCTTC. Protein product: CASSHAGTGWRNTF.

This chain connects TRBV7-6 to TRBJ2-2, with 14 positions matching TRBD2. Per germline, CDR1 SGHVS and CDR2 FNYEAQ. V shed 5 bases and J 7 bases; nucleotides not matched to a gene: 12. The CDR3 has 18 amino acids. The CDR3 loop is CASSPQTSGGAQGGELFF. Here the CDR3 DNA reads TGTGCCAGCAGCCCCCAGACTAGCGGGGGGGCCCAGGGCGGGGAGCTGTTTTTT.

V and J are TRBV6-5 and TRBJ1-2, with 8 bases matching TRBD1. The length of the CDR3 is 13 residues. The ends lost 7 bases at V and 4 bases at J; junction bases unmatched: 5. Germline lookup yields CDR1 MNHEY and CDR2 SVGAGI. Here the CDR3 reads CASTSGGIYGYTF. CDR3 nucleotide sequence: TGTGCCAGCACTTCAGGGGGCATCTATGGCTACACCTTC.

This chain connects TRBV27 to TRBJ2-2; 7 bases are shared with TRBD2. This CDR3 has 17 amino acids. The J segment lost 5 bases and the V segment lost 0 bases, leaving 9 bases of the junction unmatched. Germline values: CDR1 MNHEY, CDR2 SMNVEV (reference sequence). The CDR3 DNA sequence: TGTGCCAGCAGTTTATCCCCCCCCGGGGGGTGGACCGGGGAGCTGTTTTTT. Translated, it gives CASSLSPPGGWTGELFF.

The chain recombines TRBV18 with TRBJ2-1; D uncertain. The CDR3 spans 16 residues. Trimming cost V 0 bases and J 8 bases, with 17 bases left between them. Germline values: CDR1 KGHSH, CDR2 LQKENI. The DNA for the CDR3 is TGTGCCAGCTCACCACCAGAGCACCCGGGTGGAGATGAGCAGTTCTTC. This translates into CASSPPEHPGGDEQFF.

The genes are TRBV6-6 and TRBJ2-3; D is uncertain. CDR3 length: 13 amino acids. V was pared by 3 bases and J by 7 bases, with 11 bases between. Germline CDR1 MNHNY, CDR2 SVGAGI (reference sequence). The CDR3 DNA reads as TGTGCCAGCAGTTATCGCGGTACACATACGCAGTATTTT. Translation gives CASSYRGTHTQYF.

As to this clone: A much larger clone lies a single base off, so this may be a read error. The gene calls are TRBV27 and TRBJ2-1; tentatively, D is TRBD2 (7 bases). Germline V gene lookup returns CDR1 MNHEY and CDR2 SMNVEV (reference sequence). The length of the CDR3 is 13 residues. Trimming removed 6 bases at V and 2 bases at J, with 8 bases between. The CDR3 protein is CASSGGPYNEQFF. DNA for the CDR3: TGTGCCAGCAGCGGGGGGCCCTACAATGAGCAGTTCTTC.

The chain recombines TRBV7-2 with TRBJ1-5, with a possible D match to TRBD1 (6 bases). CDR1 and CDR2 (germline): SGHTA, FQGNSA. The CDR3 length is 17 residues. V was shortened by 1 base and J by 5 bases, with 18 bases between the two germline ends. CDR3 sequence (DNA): TGTGCCAGCAGCTTAGACAGGGATTGTCCCGTCCATCAGCCCCAGCATTTT. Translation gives CASSLDRDCPVHQPQHF.

CDR3 amino acids: CSVYGNTEAFF. The DNA of the CDR3 is TGCAGCGTTTACGGGAACACTGAAGCTTTCTTT. The chain combines TRBV29-1 with TRBJ1-1, with D unclear. Germline CDR1 SQVTM, CDR2 ANQGSEA. CDR3 length equals 11 residues. V was shortened by 5 bases and J by 1 base, with 5 bases between the two germline ends.